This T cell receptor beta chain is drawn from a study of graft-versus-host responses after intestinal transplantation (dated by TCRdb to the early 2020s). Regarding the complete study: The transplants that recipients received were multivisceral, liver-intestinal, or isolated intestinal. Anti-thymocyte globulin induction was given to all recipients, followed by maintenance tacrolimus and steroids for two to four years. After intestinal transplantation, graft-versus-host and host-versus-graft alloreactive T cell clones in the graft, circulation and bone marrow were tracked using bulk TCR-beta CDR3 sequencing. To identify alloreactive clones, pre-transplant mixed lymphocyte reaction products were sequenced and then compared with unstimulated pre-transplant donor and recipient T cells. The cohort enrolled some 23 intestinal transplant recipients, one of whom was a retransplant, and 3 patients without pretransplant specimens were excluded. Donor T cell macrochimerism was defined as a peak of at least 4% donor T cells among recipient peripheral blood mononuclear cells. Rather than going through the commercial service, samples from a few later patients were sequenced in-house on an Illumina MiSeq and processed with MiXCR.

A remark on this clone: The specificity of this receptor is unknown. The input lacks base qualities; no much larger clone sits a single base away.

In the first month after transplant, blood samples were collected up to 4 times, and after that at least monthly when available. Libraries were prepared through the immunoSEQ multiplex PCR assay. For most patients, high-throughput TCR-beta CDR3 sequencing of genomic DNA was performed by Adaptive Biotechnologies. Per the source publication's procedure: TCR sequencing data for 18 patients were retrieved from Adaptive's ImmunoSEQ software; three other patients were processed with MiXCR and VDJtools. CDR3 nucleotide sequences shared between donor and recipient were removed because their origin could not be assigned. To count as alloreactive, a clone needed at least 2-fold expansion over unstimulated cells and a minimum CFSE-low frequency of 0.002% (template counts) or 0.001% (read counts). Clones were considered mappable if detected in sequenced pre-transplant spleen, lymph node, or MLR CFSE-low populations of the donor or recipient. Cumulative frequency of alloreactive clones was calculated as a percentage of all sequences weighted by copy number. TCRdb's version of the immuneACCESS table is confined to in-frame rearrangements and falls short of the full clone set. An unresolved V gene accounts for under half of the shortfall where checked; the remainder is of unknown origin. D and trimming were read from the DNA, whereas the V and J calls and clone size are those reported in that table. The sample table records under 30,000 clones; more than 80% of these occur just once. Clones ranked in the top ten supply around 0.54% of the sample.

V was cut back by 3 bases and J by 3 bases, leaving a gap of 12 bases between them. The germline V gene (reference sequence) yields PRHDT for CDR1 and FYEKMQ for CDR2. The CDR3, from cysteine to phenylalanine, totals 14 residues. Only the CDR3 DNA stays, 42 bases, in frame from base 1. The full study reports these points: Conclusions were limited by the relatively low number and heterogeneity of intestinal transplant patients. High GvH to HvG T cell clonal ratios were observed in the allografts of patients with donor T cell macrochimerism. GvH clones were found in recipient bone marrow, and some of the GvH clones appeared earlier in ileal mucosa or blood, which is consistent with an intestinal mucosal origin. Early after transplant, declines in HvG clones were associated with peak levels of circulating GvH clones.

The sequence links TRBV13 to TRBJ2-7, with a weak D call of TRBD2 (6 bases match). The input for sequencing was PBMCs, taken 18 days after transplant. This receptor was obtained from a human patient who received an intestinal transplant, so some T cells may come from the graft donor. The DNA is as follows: TGTGCCAGCAGCTTTAGGAGGGGCGGCTACGAGCAGTACTTC. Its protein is CASSFRRGGYEQYF.